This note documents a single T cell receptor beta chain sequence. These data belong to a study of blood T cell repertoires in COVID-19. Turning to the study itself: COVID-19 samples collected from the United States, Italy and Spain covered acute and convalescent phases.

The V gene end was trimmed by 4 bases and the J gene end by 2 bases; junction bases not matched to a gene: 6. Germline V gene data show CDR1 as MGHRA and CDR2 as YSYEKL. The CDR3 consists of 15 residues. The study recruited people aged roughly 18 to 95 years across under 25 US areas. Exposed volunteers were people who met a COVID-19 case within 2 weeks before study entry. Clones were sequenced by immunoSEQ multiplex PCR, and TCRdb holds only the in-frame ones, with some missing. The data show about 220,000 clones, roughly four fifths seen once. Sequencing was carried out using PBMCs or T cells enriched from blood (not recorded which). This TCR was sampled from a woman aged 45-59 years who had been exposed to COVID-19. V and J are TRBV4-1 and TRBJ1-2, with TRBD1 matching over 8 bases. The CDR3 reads CASSPSDRVNYGYTF. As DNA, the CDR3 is TGCGCCAGCAGCCCGTCGGACAGGGTGAACTATGGCTACACCTTC.